This T cell receptor (beta chain) was obtained from a study of blood T cell repertoires in COVID-19. Study-wide background: The United States, Italy and Spain provided the acute and convalescent COVID-19 samples. From T cells, B-cell-depleted T cells, or PBMCs came the material, which was cDNA or gDNA.

Original handling: Reference gene primer amplification gave estimated nucleated cell counts. Sequencing used immunoSEQ multiplex PCR; TCRdb keeps in-frame clones, though not all of them. V, J and clone size are taken as reported in that table, and D and trimming were inferred from the DNA itself. Of some 110,000 clones listed, about nine tenths were seen once; the top ten hold 1.8%. The V gene lost 1 base and the J gene lost 3 bases, with 7 bases spanning the gap. This CDR3 comprises 14 residues. From germline, CDR1 is LNHDA and CDR2 SQIVND (reference sequence). The rearrangement joins TRBV19 to TRBJ1-5; no definite D call. The sequenced material came from peripheral blood. This clonotype was obtained from a human donor with active COVID-19. The donor label of this sample is uncertain. Here the CDR3 reads CASSIGQINQPQHF. In DNA form, the CDR3 reads TGTGCCAGTAGTATAGGGCAGATCAATCAGCCCCAGCATTTT. Full variable domain (remainder filled in from reference TRBV19 and TRBJ1-5): DGGITQSPKYLFRKEGQNVTLSCEQNLNHDAMYWYRQDPGQGLRLIYYSQIVNDFQKGDIAEGYSVSREKKESFPLTVTSAQKNPTAFYLCASSIGQINQPQHFGDGTRLSIL.